The 6 T cell receptor beta chains reported below all come from one sample, sequenced in a study of T cell repertoires and HLA-DP antigens (dated by TCRdb to 2016 to 2018). Their antigens are not known. The library was produced with the immunoSEQ multiplex PCR assay. The clones in this table, taken by TCRdb from immuneACCESS, are in-frame only. Not every clone is retained; where verified, under half of the shortfall comes from an unresolved V gene, and the cause of the rest is unknown. For this sample the table gives over 60,000 clones, of which about 80% were detected only once. The ten top clones hold more than 1.5% of the sample. Material for sequencing was CD4+ T cells from PBMCs. These receptors came from a man between 60 and 70 years old in good health and CMV-seronegative.

The rearrangement links TRBV5-1 to TRBJ2-3, with TRBD2 as a possible D gene (7 bases). CDR3 length: 15 amino acids. Germline lookup yields CDR1 SGHRS and CDR2 YFSETQ. The V end lost 4 bases, the J end lost 3 bases, and 15 bases lay between the germline ends. The CDR3 sequence: CASSMAQGGTDTQYF. In DNA, the CDR3 is TGCGCCAGCAGCATGGCACAGGGAGGGACAGATACGCAGTATTTT.

The chain combines TRBV18 with TRBJ1-5, with D perhaps TRBD1 (5 bases). This CDR3 comprises 15 residues. The germline gives CDR1 KGHSH, CDR2 LQKENI. V was trimmed by 2 bases and J by 1 base, leaving 9 bases between them. The CDR3 loop reads CASSPGRASNQPQHF. CDR3 nucleotides: TGTGCCAGCTCACCAGGCAGGGCAAGCAATCAGCCCCAGCATTTT.

The chain is built from TRBV5-6 and TRBJ2-1; TRBD2 matches 11 bases. CDR1 SGHDT and CDR2 YYEEEE come from the germline V gene. This CDR3 spans 17 amino acids. Trimming removed 0 bases from V and 7 bases from J; junction bases left unmatched: 9. CDR3 coding DNA: TGTGCCAGCAGCTTGGTAGGTACGGCTAGCGGGAGGAATGAGCAGTTCTTC. Translated, it gives CASSLVGTASGRNEQFF.

V is TRBV4-3 and J is TRBJ1-4; no definite D call. The V and J ends lost 0 bases and 7 bases respectively, with 12 bases between them. Germline loops: CDR1 LGHNA, CDR2 YSLEER. CDR3 length: 15 residues. In DNA, the CDR3 is TGCGCCAGCAGCCAAGAAATGGGGTTCGGTGAAAAACTGTTTTTT. Its translation: CASSQEMGFGEKLFF.

This sequence joins TRBV10-3 and TRBJ2-7, with unresolved D. Germline CDR1 reads ENHRY; CDR2 reads SYGVKD. The CDR3 has 15 amino acids. V was cut by 6 bases and J by 2 bases, with 17 bases left in between. CDR3 amino acids: CAISPVGSQAYEQYF. The CDR3, as DNA: TGTGCCATCAGCCCCGTTGGAAGCCAAGCCTACGAGCAGTACTTC.

This clone was picked up one time. The rearrangement joins TRBV11-2 to TRBJ1-5, with a weak D call TRBD1 (5 bases). Trimming shortened V by 5 bases and J by 4 bases, and 21 bases separated the two germline ends. The CDR3 is 17 amino acids. Germline CDR1 SGHAT, CDR2 FQNNGV. In nucleotides, the CDR3 is TGTGCCAGCAGCCCGGTGGCAGGGTGGGGGGGAAATCAGCCCCAGCATTTT. It is translated as CASSPVAGWGGNQPQHF.